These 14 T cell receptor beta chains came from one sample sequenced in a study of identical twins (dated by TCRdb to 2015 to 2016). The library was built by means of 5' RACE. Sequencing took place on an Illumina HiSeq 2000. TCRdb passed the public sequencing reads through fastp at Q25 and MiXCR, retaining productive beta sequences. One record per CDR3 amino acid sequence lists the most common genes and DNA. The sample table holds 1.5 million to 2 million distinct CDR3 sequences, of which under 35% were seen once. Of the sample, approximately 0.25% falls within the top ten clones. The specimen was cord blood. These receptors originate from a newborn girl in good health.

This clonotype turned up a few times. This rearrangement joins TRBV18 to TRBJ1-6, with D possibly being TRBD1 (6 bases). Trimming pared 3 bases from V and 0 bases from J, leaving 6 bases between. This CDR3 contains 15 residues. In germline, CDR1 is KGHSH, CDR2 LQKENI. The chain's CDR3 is CASSPGHSYNSPLHF. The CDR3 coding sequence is TGTGCCAGCTCACCGGGACACTCCTATAATTCACCCCTCCACTTT.

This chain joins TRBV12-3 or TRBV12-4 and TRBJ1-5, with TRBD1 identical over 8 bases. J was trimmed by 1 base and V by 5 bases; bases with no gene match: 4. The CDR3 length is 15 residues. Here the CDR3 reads CASSTWTGSNQPQHF. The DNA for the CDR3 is TGTGCCAGCAGTACCTGGACAGGGAGCAATCAGCCCCAGCATTTT.

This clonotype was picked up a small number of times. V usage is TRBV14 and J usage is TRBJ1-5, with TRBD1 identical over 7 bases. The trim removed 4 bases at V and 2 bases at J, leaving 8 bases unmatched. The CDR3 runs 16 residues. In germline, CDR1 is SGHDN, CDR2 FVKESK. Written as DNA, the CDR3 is TGTGCCAGCAGCCCACAGGGGCGAGATGGCAATCAGCCCCAGCATTTT. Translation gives CASSPQGRDGNQPQHF.

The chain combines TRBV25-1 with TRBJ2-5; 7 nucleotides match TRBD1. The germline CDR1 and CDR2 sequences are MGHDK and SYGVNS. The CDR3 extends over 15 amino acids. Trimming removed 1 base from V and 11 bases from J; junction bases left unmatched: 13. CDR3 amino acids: CASSESRQGGNEQYF. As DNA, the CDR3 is TGTGCCAGCAGTGAATCTCGACAGGGCGGAAATGAGCAGTACTTC.

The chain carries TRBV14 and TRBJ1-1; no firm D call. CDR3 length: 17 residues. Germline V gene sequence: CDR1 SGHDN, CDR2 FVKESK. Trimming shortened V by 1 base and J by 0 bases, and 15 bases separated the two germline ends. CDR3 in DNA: TGTGCCAGCAGCCAAGCGTTTGGAGTCCCGATGAACACTGAAGCTTTCTTT. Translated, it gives CASSQAFGVPMNTEAFF.

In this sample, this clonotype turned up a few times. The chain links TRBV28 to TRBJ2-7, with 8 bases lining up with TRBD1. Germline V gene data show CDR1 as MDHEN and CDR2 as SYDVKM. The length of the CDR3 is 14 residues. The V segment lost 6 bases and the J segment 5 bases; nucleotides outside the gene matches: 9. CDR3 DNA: TGTGCCAGCAGCCGAGACAGGGGTCTAAACGAGCAGTACTTC. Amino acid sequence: CASSRDRGLNEQYF.

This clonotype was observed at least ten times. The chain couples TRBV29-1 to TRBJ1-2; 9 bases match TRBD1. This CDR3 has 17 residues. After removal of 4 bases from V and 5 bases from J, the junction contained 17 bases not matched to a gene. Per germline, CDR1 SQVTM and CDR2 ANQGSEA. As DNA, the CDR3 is TGCAGCGTTGGATGGGGGGACAGGGCTTTCGGTCTATATGGCTACACCTTC. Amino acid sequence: CSVGWGDRAFGLYGYTF.

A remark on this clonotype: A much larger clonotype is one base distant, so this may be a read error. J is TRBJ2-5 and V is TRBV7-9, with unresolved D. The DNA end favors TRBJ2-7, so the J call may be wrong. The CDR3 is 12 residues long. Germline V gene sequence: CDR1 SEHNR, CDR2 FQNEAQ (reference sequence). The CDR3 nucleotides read TGTGCCAGCAGCTCCTTAATCCACGAGCAGTACTTC. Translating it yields CASSSLIHEQYF.

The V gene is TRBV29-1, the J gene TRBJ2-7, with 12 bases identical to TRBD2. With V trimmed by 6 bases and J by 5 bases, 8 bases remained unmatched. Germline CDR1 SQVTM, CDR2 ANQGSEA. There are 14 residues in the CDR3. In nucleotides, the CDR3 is TGCAGCGTCCGACGGGCTAGCGGGAGGGACGAGCAGTACTTC. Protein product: CSVRRASGRDEQYF.

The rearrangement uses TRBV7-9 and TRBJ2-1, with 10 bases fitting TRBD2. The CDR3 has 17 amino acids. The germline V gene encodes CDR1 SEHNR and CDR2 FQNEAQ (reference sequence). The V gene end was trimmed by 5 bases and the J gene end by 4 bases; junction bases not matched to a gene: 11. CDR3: CASSPTLTSGAYNEQFF. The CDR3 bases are TGTGCCAGCAGCCCTACATTAACTAGCGGGGCTTACAATGAGCAGTTCTTC.

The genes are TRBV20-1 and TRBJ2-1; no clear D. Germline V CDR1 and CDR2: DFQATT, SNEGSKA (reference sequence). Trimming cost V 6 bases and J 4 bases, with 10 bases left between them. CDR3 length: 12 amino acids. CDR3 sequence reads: CSAGLPYNEQFF. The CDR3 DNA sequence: TGCAGTGCCGGTCTCCCTTACAATGAGCAGTTCTTC.

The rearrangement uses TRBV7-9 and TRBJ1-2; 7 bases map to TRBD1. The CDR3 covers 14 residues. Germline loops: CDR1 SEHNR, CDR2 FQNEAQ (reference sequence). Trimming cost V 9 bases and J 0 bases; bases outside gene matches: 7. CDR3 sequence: CASLRDSANYGYTF. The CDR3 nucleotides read TGTGCCAGTCTACGGGACAGCGCTAACTATGGCTACACCTTC. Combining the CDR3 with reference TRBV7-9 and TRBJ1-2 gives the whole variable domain DTGVSQNPRHKITKRGQNVTFRCDPISEHNRLYWYRQTLGQGPEFLTYFQNEAQLEKSRLLSDRFSAERPKGSFSTLEIQRTEQGDSAMYLCASLRDSANYGYTFGSGTRLTVV.

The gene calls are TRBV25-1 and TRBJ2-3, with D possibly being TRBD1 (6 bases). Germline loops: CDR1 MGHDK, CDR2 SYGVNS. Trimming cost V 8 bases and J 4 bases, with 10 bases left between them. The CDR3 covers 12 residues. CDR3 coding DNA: TGTGCCAGCGGGAACAGGGCAGATACGCAGTATTTT. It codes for CASGNRADTQYF.

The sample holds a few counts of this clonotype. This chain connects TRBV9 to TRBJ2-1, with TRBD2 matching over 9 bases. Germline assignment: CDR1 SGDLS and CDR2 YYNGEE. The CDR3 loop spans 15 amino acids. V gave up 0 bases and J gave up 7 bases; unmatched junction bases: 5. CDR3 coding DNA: TGTGCCAGCAGCGTAGATGGCGGGGGGGGAAATGAGCAGTTCTTC. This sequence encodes CASSVDGGGGNEQFF.